One and the same sample provided the 9 T cell receptor beta chains below, sequenced in a study of cytomegalovirus exposure and HLA in healthy donors. Primers for the PCR totalled 60 Vbeta and 13 Jbeta. The repertoire was sequenced with immunoSEQ multiplex PCR; TCRdb's copy has only in-frame clones and lacks some. The sample holds 45,000 to 60,000 clones. The sample comprised PBMCs. These receptors were taken from a male donor in good health and CMV-seronegative.

V usage is TRBV9 and J usage is TRBJ1-1, with D possibly being TRBD1 (5 bases). The CDR3 loop spans 18 amino acids. The ends were cut back, 0 bases at V and 0 bases at J, with 18 bases in the middle. Germline V gives CDR1 SGDLS, CDR2 YYNGEE. CDR3 in amino acids: CASSVATTVYPMNTEAFF. For the CDR3, the DNA is TGTGCCAGCAGCGTAGCTACGACAGTCTACCCGATGAACACTGAAGCTTTCTTT.

The chain is built from TRBV7-8 and TRBJ1-2; possibly TRBD1 for D (5 bases). The CDR3 runs 14 residues. Deletions cut 5 bases from V and 7 bases from J, with 17 bases between. CDR1 is SGHVS and CDR2 is FQNEAQ in the germline V gene. The CDR3 DNA sequence: TGTGCCAGCAGCCAGCGGGGGGTTGTGGGTGGCTACACCTTC. Protein: CASSQRGVVGGYTF.

CDR3 region: CASSQDSVRVGAGELFF. The CDR3, as DNA: TGCGCCAGCAGCCAAGATTCGGTCCGGGTGGGAGCCGGGGAGCTGTTTTTT. The chain combines TRBV4-1 with TRBJ2-2; perhaps TRBD2 as D (5 bases). This CDR3 is 17 amino acids long. Germline lookup yields CDR1 MGHRA and CDR2 YSYEKL. The V end lost 0 bases, the J end lost 6 bases, and 17 bases lay between the germline ends.

This sequence joins TRBV4-1 and TRBJ2-7; D perhaps matches TRBD2 (5 bases). The CDR3 has 15 residues. Germline CDR1 MGHRA, CDR2 YSYEKL. Deletions cut 0 bases from V and 0 bases from J, with 9 bases between. CDR3 bases: TGCGCCAGCAGCCAAGAGCGAGGGTTCTCCTACGAGCAGTACTTC. It is translated as CASSQERGFSYEQYF.

The rearrangement joins TRBV5-1 to TRBJ2-7; TRBD1 might be the D (5 bases). Germline lookup yields CDR1 SGHRS and CDR2 YFSETQ. The CDR3 sequence is 13 residues long. V was cut by 2 bases and J by 1 base, with 7 bases left in between. CDR3 DNA: TGCGCCAGCAGCTTTGACAGTTCCTACGAGCAGTACTTC. Encoded protein: CASSFDSSYEQYF. Full variable domain (outside the CDR3, taken from reference TRBV5-1 and TRBJ2-7): KAGVTQTPRYLIKTRGQQVTLSCSPISGHRSVSWYQQTPGQGLQFLFEYFSETQRNKGNFPGRFSGRQFSNSRSEMNVSTLELGDSALYLCASSFDSSYEQYFGPGTRLTVT.

This sequence joins TRBV10-2 and TRBJ2-7, with 10 bases matching TRBD1. Per germline, CDR1 WSHSY and CDR2 SAAADI. The CDR3 runs to 14 residues. V lost 8 bases, J lost 1 base, and 5 bases stayed unmatched. For the CDR3, the DNA is TGCGCCAGCCTGACAGGGGGCGCTTCCTACGAGCAGTACTTC. Protein product: CASLTGGASYEQYF.

The chain combines TRBV9 with TRBJ1-1; D unclear. This CDR3 has 13 amino acids. The germline V gene has CDR1 SGDLS and CDR2 YYNGEE. Trimming took 8 bases from V and 8 from J, leaving 19 bases between them. CDR3 protein: CASGREVVAEAFF. CDR3 in DNA: TGTGCCAGTGGGAGGGAGGTCGTTGCCGAAGCTTTCTTT.

The chain employs TRBV9 and TRBJ2-1; perhaps TRBD2 as D (6 bases). The V end lost 6 bases, the J end lost 8 bases, and 12 bases lay between the germline ends. The CDR3 runs to 12 residues. Germline CDR1 is SGDLS and CDR2 is YYNGEE. As DNA, the CDR3 is TGTGCCAGCACGGGACTTAGGGATGAGCAGTTCTTC. This translates into CASTGLRDEQFF.

The J gene is TRBJ1-2, the V gene TRBV6-1, with a tentative D call TRBD1 (6 bases). From germline, CDR1 is MNHNS and CDR2 SASEGT. V dropped 3 bases and J dropped 0 bases, with 11 bases sitting between them. The CDR3 extends over 15 amino acids. CDR3 coding DNA: TGTGCCAGCAGTGATAGACAGGCAGCTAACTATGGCTACACCTTC. It specifies CASSDRQAANYGYTF.